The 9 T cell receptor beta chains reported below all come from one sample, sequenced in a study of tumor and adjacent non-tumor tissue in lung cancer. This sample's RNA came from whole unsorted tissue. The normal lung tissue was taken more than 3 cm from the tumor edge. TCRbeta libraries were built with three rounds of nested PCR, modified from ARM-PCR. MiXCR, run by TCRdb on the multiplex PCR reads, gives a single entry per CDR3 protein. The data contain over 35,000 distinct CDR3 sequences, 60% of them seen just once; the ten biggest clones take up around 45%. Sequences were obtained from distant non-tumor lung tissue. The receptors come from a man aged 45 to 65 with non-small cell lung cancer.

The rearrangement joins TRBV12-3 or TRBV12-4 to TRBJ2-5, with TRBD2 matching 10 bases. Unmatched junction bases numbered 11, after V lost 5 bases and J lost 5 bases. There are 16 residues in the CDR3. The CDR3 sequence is CASSTASGGNMETQYF. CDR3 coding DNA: TGTGCCAGCAGTACAGCTAGCGGGGGCAATATGGAGACCCAGTACTTC.

The CDR3 region has the DNA TGTGCCAATAGTACTGGGGACAGGGAGGGCGAGCAGTACTTC. This codes for CANSTGDREGEQYF. The chain carries TRBV6-5 and TRBJ2-7; TRBD1 matches at 9 bases. V gave up 10 bases and J gave up 6 bases; unmatched junction bases: 13. The CDR3 totals 14 residues. Looked up from germline, CDR1 is MNHEY and CDR2 is SVGAGI.

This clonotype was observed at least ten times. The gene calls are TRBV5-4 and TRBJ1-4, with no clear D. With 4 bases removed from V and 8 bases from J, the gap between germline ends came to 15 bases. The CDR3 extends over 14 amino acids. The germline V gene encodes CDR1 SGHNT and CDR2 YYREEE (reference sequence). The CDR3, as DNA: TGTGCCAGCAGCCGAGATATGGGCGACGAAAAACTGTTTTTT. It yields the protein CASSRDMGDEKLFF.

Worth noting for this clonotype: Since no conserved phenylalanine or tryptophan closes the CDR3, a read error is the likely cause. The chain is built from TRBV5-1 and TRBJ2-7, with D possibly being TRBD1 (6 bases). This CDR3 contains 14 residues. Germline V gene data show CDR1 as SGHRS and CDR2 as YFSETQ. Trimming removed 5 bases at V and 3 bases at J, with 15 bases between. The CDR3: CASRLGQRGYEQYL. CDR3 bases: TGCGCCAGCAGGCTAGGACAGAGGGGCTACGAGCAGTACTTA.

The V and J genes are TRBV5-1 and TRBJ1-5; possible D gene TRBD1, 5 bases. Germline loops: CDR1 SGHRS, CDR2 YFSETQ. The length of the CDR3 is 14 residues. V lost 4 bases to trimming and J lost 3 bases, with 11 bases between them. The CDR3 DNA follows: TGCGCCAGCAGCCCCTGGGACCCCAATCAGCCCCAGCATTTT. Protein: CASSPWDPNQPQHF.

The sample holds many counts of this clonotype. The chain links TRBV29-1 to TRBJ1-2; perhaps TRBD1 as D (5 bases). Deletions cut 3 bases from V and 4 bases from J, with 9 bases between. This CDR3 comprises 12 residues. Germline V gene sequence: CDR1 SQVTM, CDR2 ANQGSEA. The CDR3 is CSVDGDSYGYTF. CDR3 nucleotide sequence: TGCAGCGTTGATGGAGACAGCTATGGCTACACCTTC.

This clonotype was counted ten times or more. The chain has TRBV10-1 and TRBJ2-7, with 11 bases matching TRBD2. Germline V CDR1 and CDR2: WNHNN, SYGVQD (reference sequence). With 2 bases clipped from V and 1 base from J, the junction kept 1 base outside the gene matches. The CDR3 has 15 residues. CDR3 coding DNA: TGCGCCAGCAGTGAGGTAGCGGGAGGGTCCTACGAGCAGTACTTC. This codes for CASSEVAGGSYEQYF.

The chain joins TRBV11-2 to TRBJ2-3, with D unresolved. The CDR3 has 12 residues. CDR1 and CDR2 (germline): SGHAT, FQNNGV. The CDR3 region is CTNSLNADTQYF. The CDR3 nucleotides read TGTACCAACAGCCTCAATGCAGATACGCAGTATTTT.

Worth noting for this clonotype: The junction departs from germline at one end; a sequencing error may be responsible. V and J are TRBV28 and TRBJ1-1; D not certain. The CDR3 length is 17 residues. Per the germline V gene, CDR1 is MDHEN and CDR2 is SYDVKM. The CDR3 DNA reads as TGTGCCATCAGTTTCCCCCAAAGGTGGGGAGAACGCACTGAAGCTTTCTTT. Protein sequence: CAISFPQRWGERTEAFF.